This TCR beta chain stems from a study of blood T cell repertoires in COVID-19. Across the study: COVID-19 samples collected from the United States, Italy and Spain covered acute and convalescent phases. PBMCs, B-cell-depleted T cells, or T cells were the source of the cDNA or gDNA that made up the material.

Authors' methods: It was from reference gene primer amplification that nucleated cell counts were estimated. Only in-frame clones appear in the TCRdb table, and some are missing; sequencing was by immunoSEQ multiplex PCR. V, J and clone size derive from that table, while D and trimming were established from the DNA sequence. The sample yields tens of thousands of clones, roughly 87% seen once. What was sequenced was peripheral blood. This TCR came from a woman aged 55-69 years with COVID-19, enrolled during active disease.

The CDR3 spells CASSPGQGDTGELFF. CDR3 bases: TGTGCCAGCAGTCCCGGACAGGGCGACACCGGGGAGCTGTTTTTT. The genes are TRBV7-2 and TRBJ2-2; 8 positions agree with TRBD1. The length of the CDR3 is 15 residues. Losses at the gene ends were 6 bases for V and 3 bases for J; bases not matched to a gene: 6. Germline CDR1 and CDR2: SGHTA and FQGNSA.